The clone carrying this T cell receptor beta chain was observed many times. Its cognate antigen is unknown. Uncontrolled infection, other autoimmune disease, pregnancy or lactation excluded patients. Based on clinical symptoms, serum thyroxine and TRAb, thyroid ultrasound and orbital computed tomography, diagnoses were reached. Fresh 10 ml peripheral blood yielded PBMCs. The sample is drawn from a study of T cells in Graves' hyperthyroidism and ophthalmopathy. The CDR3 is 15 amino acids. After removal of 3 bases from V and 3 bases from J, the junction contained 8 bases not matched to a gene. The germline V gene encodes CDR1 SGHRS and CDR2 YFSETQ. Findings and limits, study-wide: Ophthalmopathy was model-predicted a median roughly six months pre-onset.

RNA transcripts gave rise to amplified TCR beta CDR3 regions. Carried out on the TCR CDR3, a first-round RT-PCR used the HTBI primer set. TCRdb fed the multiplex PCR reads into MiXCR, producing one record per CDR3 protein. The data hold some 400,000 distinct CDR3 sequences, with over 11% observed a single time. Input material: blood. The receptor was isolated from a woman between 55 and 75 years old with Graves' hyperthyroidism. V and J are TRBV5-1 and TRBJ1-1; 7 bases are a match to TRBD1. Here the CDR3 DNA reads TGCGCCAGCAGCTCCGGACAGGTTGGGGACACTGAAGCTTTCTTT. It encodes CASSSGQVGDTEAFF.